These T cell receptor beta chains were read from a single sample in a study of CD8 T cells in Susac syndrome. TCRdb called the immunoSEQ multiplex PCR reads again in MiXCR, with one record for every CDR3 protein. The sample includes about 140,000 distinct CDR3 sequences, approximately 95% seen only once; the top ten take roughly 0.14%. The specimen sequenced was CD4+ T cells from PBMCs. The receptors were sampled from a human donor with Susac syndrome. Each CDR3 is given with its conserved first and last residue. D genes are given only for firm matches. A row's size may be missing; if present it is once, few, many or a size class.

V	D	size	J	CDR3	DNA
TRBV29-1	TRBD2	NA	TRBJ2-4	CSVVPAGTTDIQYF	TGCAGCGTTGTACCGGCGGGGACTACGGACATTCAGTACTTC
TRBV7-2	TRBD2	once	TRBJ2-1	CASSLAYDGLAGGNEQFF	TGTGCCAGCAGCTTAGCCTATGACGGACTAGCTGGAGGCAATGAGCAGTTCTTC
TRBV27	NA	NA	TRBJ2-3	CASSSRLQGPDTQYF	TGTGCCAGCAGTTCCCGCCTCCAGGGTCCGGATACGCAGTATTTT
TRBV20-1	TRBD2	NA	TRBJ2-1	CSARDRLAGGYNEQFF	TGCAGTGCTAGAGATCGGCTAGCGGGGGGGTACAATGAGCAGTTCTTC
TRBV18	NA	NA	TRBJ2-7	CASSPQGTAQQYF	TGTGCCAGCTCACCTCAGGGGACGGCCCAGCAGTACTTC
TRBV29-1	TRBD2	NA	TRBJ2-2	CSVGQAAGLARGNTGELFF	TGCAGCGTTGGGCAGGCGGCCGGACTAGCTCGCGGGAACACCGGGGAGCTGTTTTTT
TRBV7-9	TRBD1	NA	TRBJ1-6	CASSSTGAGSPLHF	TGTGCCAGCAGCTCGACAGGGGCTGGATCACCCCTCCACTTT
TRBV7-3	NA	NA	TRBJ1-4	CASSTGPNEKLFF	TGTGCCAGCAGTACAGGGCCTAATGAAAAACTGTTTTTT
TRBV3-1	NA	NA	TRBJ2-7	CASSQRTRVGYEQYF	TGTGCCAGCAGCCAGAGGACAAGAGTGGGCTACGAGCAGTACTTC
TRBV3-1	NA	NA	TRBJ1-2	CASSQTSTGTRSYGYTF	TGTGCCAGCAGCCAAACGTCGACCGGGACAAGGTCATATGGCTACACCTTC
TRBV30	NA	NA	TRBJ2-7	CAWRATSYEQYF	TGTGCCTGGAGAGCGACTTCCTACGAGCAGTACTTC
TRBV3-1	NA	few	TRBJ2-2	CASSHLNTGELFF	TGTGCCAGCAGCCATTTGAACACCGGGGAGCTGTTTTTT
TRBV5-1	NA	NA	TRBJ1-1	CASSLEGTLNTEAFF	TGCGCCAGCAGCTTGGAAGGGACCCTGAACACTGAAGCTTTCTTT
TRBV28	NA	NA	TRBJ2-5	CASSSPDAVETQYF	TGTGCCAGCAGTTCACCGGACGCGGTGGAGACCCAGTACTTC
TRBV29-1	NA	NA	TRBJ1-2	CSCREGSSLNGYTF	TGCAGCTGCCGGGAGGGCAGCTCCCTAAATGGCTACACCTTC
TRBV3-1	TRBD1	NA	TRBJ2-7	CTSSQGQGGTEQYF	TGTACCAGCAGCCAAGGACAGGGAGGAACGGAGCAGTACTTC
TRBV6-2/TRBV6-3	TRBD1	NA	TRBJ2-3	CASSYDRGPRDTQYF	TGTGCCAGCAGTTACGACAGGGGGCCTCGGGATACGCAGTATTTT
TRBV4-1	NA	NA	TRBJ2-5	CASSQLPSQETQYF	TGCGCCAGCAGCCAACTGCCATCTCAAGAGACCCAGTACTTC
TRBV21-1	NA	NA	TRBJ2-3	CASSKALTSGPRTDTQYF	TGTGCCAGCAGCAAAGCGCTAACTAGCGGTCCTCGCACAGATACGCAGTATTTT
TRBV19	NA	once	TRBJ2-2	CASSIVLNTGELFF	TGTGCCAGTAGTATAGTTCTTAACACCGGGGAGCTGTTTTTT
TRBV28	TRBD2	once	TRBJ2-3	CASRTGGGADTQYF	TGTGCGAGCAGGACGGGGGGAGGGGCAGATACGCAGTATTTT
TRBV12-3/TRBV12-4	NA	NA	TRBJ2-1	CASSLPAGDEQFF	TGTGCCAGCAGTTTGCCGGCAGGGGATGAGCAGTTCTTC
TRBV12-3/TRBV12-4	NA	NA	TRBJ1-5	CASSFSPDSGGPQHF	TGTGCCAGCAGTTTTTCGCCCGACAGCGGAGGGCCCCAGCATTTT
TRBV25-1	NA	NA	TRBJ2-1	CASSIYNEQFF	TGTGCCAGCAGCATTTACAATGAGCAGTTCTTC
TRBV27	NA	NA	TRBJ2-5	CARIGIGLAHQETQYF	TGTGCCAGGATCGGCATTGGTCTCGCGCACCAAGAGACCCAGTACTTC
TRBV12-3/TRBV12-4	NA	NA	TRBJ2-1	CASSPPFYNEQFF	TGTGCCAGCAGCCCTCCCTTTTACAATGAGCAGTTCTTC
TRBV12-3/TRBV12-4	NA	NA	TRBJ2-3	CASSLGEITDTQYF	TGTGCCAGCAGTTTAGGAGAAATCACAGATACGCAGTATTTT
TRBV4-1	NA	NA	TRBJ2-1	CASSQANLAGGGDEQFF	TGCGCCAGCAGCCAGGCTAACCTAGCCGGGGGCGGGGATGAGCAGTTCTTC
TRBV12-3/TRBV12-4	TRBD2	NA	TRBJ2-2	CASTGIWLADGGELFF	TGTGCCAGCACGGGAATCTGGCTAGCGGACGGGGGGGAGCTGTTTTTT